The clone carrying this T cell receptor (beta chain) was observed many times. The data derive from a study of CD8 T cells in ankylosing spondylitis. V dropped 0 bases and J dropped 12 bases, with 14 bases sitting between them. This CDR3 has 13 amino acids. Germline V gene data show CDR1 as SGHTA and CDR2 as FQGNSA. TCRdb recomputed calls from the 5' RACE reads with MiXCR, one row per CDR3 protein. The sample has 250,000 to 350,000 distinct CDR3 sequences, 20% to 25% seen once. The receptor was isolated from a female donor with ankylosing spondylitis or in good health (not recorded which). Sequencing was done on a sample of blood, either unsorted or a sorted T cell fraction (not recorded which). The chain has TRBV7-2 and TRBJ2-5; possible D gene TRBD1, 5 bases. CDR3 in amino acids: CASSLAFDRNKYF. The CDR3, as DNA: TGTGCCAGCAGCTTAGCCTTCGACAGAAACAAGTACTTC.